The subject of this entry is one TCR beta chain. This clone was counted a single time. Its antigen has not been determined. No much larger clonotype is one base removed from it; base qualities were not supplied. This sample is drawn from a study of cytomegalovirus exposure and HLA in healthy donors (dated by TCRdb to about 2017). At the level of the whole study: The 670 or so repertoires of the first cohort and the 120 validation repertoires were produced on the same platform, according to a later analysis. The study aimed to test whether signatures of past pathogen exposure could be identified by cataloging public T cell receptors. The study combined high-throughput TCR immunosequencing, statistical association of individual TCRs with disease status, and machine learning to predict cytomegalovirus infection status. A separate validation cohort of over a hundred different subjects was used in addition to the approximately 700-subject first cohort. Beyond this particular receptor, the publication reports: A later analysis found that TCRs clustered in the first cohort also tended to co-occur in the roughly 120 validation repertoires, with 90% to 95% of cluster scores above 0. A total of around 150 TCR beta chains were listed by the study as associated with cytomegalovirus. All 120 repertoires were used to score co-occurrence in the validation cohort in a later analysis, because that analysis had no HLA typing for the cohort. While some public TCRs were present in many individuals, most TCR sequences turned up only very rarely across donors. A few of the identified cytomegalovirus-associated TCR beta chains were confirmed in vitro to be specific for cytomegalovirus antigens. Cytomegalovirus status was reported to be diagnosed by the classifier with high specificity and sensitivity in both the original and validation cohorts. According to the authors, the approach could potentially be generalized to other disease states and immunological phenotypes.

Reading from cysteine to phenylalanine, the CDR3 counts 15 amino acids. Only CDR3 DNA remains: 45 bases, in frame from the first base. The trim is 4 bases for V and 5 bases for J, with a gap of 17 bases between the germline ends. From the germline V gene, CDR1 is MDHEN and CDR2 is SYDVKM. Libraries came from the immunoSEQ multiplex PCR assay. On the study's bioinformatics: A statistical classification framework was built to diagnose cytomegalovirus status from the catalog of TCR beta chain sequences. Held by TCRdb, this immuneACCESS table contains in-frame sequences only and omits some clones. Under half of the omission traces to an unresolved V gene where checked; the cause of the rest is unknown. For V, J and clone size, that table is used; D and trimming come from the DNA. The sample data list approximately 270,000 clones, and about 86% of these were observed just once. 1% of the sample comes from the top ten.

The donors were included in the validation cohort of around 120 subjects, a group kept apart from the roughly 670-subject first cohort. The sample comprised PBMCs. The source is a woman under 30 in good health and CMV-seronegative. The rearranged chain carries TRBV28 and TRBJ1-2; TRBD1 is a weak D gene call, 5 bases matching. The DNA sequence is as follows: TGTGCCAGCAGTTCCCGGGCAGGGTTTACTTATGGCTACACCTTC. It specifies CASSSRAGFTYGYTF.